This T cell receptor (beta chain) was found in a study of OX40 agonist ivuxolimab in advanced cancers. For the study at large: At 0.01 to 10 mg/kg, ivuxolimab was administered intravenously to patients every 2 weeks. Dose-escalation cases comprised hepatocellular carcinoma, melanoma, renal cell or head and neck cancer. Enrollees could have had prior anti-PD-1, anti-PD-L1 or anti-CTLA-4 therapy, which 30% to 50% had received. Study-level results: Averaging showed that CD8+ T cells had more expanded clones than CD4+ did.

This CDR3 contains 16 residues. The V gene end was trimmed by 5 bases and the J gene end by 2 bases; junction bases not matched to a gene: 11. CDR1 SEHNR and CDR2 FQNEAQ come from the germline V gene (reference sequence). With respect to this clone: No antigen is known for it.

Measured with immunoSEQ multiplex PCR; TCRdb has only the in-frame clones, and not every one. This sample yields approximately 56,000 clones, of which roughly 77% are seen a single time; approximately 0.69% belongs to the top ten. The material sequenced was CD4+ or CD8+ T cells sorted from blood, taken in a trial of the OX40 agonist ivuxolimab. The V gene is TRBV7-9, the J gene TRBJ2-7, with 8 bases matching TRBD2. This TCR was sampled from an adult with an advanced solid tumor such as melanoma, head and neck, liver or kidney cancer. CDR3 nucleotide sequence: TGTGCCAGCAGCCGGGGGGGGCTAGCCACTCCCTACGAGCAGTACTTC. Protein sequence: CASSRGGLATPYEQYF.